Below, one T cell receptor (beta chain) is given with its context. The target antigen is unknown. These data originate in a study of shared clonotypes between healthy human individuals. Study results and caveats: Genetic and exposure-history diversity was limited by the small donor number.

The quantity of DNA used in unsorted PBMC replicate PCRs was around 0.3 ug, corresponding to about 30,000 T cell genomes. Data came from immunoSEQ multiplex PCR; TCRdb stores just in-frame clones and leaves some out. The sample yields about 480,000 clones, over 60% seen once. J gave up 4 bases and V 4 bases, and 6 bases lay outside the gene matches. The CDR3 contains 15 residues. Germline CDR1 and CDR2: SGHDN and FVKESK. Sequencing was done on a sample of PBMCs. This clonotype originated in a woman aged 40 to 50 in good health. Some clones in this sample may be carry-over from other donors' samples. The V gene is TRBV14, the J gene TRBJ2-1; 8 bases match TRBD1. CDR3 sequence: CASSPGQVIYNEQFF. The DNA of the CDR3 is TGTGCCAGCAGCCCGGGACAGGTGATTTACAATGAGCAGTTCTTC.